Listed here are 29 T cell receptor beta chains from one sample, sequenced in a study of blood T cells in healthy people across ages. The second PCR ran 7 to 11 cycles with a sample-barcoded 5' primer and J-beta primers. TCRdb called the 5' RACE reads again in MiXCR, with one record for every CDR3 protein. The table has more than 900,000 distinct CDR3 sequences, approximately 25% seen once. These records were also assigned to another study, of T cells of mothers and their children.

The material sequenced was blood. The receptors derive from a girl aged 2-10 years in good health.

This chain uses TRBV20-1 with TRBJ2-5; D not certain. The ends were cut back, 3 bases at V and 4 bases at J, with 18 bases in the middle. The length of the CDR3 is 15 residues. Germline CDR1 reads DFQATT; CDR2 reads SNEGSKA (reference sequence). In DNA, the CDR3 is TGCAGTGCTAGCCCCGTGGGGAAAAAGAGAGAGACCCAGTACTTC. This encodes CSASPVGKKRETQYF.

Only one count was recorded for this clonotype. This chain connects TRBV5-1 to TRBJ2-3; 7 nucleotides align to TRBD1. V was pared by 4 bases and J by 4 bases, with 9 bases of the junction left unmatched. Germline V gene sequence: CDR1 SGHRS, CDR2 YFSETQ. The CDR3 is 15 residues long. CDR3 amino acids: CASSHSGTASDTQYF. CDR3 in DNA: TGCGCCAGCAGCCACTCCGGGACAGCGTCAGATACGCAGTATTTT.

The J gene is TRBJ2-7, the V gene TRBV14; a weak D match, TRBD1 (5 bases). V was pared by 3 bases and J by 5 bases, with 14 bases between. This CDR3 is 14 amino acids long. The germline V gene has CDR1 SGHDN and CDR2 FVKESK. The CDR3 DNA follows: TGTGCCAGCAGCCAGTACTCAGGGAAACACGAGCAGTACTTC. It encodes CASSQYSGKHEQYF.

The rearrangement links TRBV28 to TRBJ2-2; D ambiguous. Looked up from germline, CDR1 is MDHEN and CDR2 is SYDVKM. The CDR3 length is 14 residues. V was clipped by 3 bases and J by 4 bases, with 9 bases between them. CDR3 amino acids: CASSFDFSTGELFF. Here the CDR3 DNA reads TGTGCCAGCAGTTTTGACTTCAGCACCGGGGAGCTGTTTTTT.

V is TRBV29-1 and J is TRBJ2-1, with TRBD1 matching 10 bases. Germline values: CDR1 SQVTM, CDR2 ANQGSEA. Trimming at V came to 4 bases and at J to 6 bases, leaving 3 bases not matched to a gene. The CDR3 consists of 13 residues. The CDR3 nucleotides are TGCAGCGTTGCGGGACAGGGGTTCAATGAGCAGTTCTTC. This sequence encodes CSVAGQGFNEQFF.

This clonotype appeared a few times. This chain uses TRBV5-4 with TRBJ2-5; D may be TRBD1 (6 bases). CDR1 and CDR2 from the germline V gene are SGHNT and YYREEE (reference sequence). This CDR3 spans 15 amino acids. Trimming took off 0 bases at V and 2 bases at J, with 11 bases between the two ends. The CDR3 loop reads CASSLGGHGQETQYF. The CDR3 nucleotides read TGTGCCAGCAGCTTGGGGGGACATGGACAAGAGACCCAGTACTTC. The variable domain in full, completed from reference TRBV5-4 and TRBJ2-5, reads ETGVTQSPTHLIKTRGQQVTLRCSSQSGHNTVSWYQQALGQGPQFIFQYYREEENGRGNFPPRFSGLQFPNYSSELNVNALELDDSALYLCASSLGGHGQETQYFGPGTRLLVL.

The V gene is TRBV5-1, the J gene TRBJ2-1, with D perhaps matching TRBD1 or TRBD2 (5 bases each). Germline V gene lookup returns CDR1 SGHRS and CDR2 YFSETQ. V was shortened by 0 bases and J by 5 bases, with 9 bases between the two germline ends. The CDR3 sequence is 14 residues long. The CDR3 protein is CASSLGDGNNEQFF. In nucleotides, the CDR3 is TGCGCCAGCAGCTTGGGGGACGGCAACAATGAGCAGTTCTTC.

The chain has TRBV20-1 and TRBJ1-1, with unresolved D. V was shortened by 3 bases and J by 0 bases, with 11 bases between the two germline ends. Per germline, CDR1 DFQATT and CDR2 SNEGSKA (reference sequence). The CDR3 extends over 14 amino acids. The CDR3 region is CSASLMGMNTEAFF. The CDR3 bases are TGCAGTGCTAGTCTGATGGGCATGAACACTGAAGCTTTCTTT.

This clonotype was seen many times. CDR3 amino acids: CSAREVGTGETQYF. DNA for the CDR3: TGCAGTGCTAGAGAAGTGGGGACTGGAGAGACCCAGTACTTC. The rearrangement links TRBV20-1 to TRBJ2-5; possible D gene TRBD2, 6 bases. Trimming took off 0 bases at V and 4 bases at J, with 12 bases between the two ends. The CDR3 is 14 residues long. Germline V gene sequence: CDR1 DFQATT, CDR2 SNEGSKA (reference sequence).

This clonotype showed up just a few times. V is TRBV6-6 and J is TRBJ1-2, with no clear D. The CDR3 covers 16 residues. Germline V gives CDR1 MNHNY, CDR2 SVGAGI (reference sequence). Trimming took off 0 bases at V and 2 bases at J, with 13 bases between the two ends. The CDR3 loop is CASSYSLPSQNYGYTF. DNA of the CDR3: TGTGCCAGCAGTTACTCCCTCCCCTCTCAAAACTATGGCTACACCTTC.

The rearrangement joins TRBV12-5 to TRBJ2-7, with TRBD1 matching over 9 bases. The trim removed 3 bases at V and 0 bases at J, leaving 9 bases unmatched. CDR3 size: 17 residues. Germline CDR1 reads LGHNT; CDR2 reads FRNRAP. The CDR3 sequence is CASGLGGQGPFSYEQYF. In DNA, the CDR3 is TGTGCTAGTGGTTTAGGGGGACAGGGCCCCTTCTCCTACGAGCAGTACTTC.

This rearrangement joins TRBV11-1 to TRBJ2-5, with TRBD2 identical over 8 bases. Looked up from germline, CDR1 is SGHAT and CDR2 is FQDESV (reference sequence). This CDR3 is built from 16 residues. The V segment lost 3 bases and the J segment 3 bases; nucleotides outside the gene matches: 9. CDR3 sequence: CASSFGAAGGKETQYF. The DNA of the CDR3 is TGTGCCAGCAGCTTCGGTGCGGCGGGGGGAAAAGAGACCCAGTACTTC.

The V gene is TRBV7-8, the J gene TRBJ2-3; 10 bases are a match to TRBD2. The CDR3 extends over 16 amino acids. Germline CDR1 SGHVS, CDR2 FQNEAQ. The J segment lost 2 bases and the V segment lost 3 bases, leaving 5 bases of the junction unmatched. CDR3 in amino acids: CASSFSLAGFTDTQYF. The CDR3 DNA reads TGTGCCAGCAGCTTTTCACTAGCGGGATTCACAGATACGCAGTATTTT.

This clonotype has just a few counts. CDR3 sequence: CASRALGGAGGTHEQFF. CDR3 nucleotide sequence: TGTGCCAGCAGAGCCCTAGGAGGGGCGGGAGGGACCCATGAGCAGTTCTTC. V and J are TRBV25-1 and TRBJ2-5; 9 bases line up with TRBD2. Gene TRBJ2-1 matches the end of the DNA better, so the J call may be wrong. Germline V gene sequence: CDR1 MGHDK, CDR2 SYGVNS. This CDR3 is built from 17 residues.

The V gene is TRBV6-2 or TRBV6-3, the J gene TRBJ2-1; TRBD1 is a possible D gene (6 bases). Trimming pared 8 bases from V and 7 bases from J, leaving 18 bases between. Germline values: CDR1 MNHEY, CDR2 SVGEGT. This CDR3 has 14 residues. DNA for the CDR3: TGTGCCAGCCGGGCACAGGGCTTACGGAATGAGCAGTTCTTC. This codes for CASRAQGLRNEQFF.

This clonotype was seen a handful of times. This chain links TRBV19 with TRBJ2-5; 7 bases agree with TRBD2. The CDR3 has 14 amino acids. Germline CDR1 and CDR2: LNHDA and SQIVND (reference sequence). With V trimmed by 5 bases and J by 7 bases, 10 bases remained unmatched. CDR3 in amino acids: CASSWDYPTGTQYF. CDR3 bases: TGTGCCAGTAGTTGGGACTACCCGACGGGGACCCAGTACTTC.

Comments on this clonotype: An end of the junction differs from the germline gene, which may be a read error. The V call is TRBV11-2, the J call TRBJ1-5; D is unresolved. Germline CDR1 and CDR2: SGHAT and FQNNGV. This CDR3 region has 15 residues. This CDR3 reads CASSLDSNSNQSQHF. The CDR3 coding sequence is TGTGCCAGCAGCTTAGACAGTAATAGCAATCAGTCCCAGCATTTT.

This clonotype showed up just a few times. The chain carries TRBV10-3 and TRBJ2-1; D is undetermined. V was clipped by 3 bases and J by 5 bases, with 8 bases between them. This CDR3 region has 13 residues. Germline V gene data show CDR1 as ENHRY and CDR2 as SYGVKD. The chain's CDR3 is CAISDGFDNEQFF. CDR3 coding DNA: TGTGCCATCAGTGACGGGTTCGACAATGAGCAGTTCTTC.

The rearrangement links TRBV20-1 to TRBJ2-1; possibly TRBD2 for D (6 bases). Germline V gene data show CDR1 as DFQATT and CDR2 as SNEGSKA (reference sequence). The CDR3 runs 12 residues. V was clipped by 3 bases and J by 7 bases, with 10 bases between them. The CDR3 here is CSARAGSNEQFF. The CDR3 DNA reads TGCAGTGCTAGGGCGGGGTCAAATGAGCAGTTCTTC.

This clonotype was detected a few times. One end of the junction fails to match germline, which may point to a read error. This chain's CDR3 is CASSLGGGGEQYF. DNA of the CDR3: TGTGCCAGCAGTTTAGGAGGGGGCGGCGAGCAGTACTTC. This sequence joins TRBV7-2 and TRBJ2-7, with a tentative D call TRBD1 (7 bases). The germline gives CDR1 SGHTA, CDR2 FQGNSA. The CDR3 length is 13 residues.

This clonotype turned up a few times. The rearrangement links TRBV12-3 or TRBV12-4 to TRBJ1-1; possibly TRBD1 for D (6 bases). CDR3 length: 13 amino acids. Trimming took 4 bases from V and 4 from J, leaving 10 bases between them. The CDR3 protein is CASSWRQATEAFF. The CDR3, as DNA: TGTGCCAGCAGTTGGAGACAGGCCACTGAAGCTTTCTTT.

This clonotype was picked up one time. For the CDR3, the DNA is TGTGCCATCAGTGAGTCGAATAGGGTTCAGCAGTTCTTC. Translated, it gives CAISESNRVQQFF. The chain combines TRBV10-3 with TRBJ2-5, with unresolved D. The J call is doubtful: the DNA matches TRBJ2-1 better. Germline V gene sequence: CDR1 ENHRY, CDR2 SYGVKD. The CDR3 runs 13 residues.

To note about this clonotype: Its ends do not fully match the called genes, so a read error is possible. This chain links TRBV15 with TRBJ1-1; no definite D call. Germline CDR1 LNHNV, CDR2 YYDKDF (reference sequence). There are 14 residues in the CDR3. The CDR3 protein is CATSTLGLDTEAFF. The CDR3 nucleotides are TGCGCCACCAGCACCTTGGGGTTGGACACTGAAGCTTTCTTT.

This chain's CDR3 is CASSLMDQETQYF. The CDR3 DNA is TGTGCCAGCAGCTTGATGGACCAAGAGACCCAGTACTTC. The chain employs TRBV5-6 and TRBJ2-5; D remains ambiguous. Between the trimmed V and J ends, which lost 1 base and 0 bases, there was a span of 4 bases. Germline values: CDR1 SGHDT, CDR2 YYEEEE. The length of the CDR3 is 13 residues.

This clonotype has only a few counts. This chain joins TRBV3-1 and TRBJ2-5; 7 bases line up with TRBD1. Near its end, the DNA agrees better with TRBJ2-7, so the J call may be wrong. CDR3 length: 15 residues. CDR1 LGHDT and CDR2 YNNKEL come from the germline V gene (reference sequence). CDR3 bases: TGTGCCAGCAGCCAAGGACAGGGACCCCTGGGCGAGCAGTACTTC. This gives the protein CASSQGQGPLGEQYF.

CDR3 loop: CASSPRTGRTGANEKLFF. The CDR3 bases are TGTGCCAGCAGCCCGAGGACAGGGAGGACGGGAGCTAATGAAAAACTGTTTTTT. The chain joins TRBV7-8 to TRBJ1-4; 8 nucleotides line up with TRBD1. The V segment lost 5 bases and the J segment 3 bases; nucleotides outside the gene matches: 14. Germline CDR1 and CDR2: SGHVS and FQNEAQ. This CDR3 region has 18 residues.

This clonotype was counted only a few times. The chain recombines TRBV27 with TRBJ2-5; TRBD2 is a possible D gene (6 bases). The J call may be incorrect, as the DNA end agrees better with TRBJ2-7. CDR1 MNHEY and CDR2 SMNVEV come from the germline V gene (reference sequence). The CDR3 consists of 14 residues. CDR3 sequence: CASSSTGTPYEQYF. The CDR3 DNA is TGTGCCAGCAGTTCAACTGGGACTCCCTACGAGCAGTACTTC.

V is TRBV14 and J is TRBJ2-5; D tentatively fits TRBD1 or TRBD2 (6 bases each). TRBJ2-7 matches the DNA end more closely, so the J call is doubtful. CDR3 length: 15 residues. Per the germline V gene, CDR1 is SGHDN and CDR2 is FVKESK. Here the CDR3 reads CASSPSGARSYEQYF. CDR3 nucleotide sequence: TGTGCCAGCAGCCCCTCGGGGGCGAGGTCCTACGAGCAGTACTTC.

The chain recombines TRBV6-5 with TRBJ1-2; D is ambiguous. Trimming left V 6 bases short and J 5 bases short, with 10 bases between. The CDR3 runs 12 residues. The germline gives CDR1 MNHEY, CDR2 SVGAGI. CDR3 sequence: CASRQNQYGYTF. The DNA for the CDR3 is TGTGCCAGCAGGCAAAATCAGTATGGCTACACCTTC.